This TCR beta chain was captured by sequencing in a study of blood T cell repertoires in COVID-19. Study information: Both acute and convalescent COVID-19 samples were obtained from the United States, Italy and Spain.

The data were produced by immunoSEQ multiplex PCR, yet TCRdb's version contains in-frame clones alone and is incomplete. The sample has some 330,000 clones; 88% are singletons. Source material: PBMCs or T cells enriched from blood (not recorded which). The clonotype comes from a man aged 25 to 40 who had recovered from COVID-19.

As DNA, the CDR3 is TGTGCCAGCACACCGAACCCCCGGACAGGGGGAAGTCAGCCCCAGCATTTT. This sequence encodes CASTPNPRTGGSQPQHF. The chain combines TRBV28 with TRBJ1-5; 10 nucleotides line up with TRBD1. The CDR3 has 17 amino acids. CDR1 is MDHEN, CDR2 SYDVKM, per germline. Trimming cost V 7 bases and J 6 bases; bases outside gene matches: 15. Variable domain in full (rest from reference TRBV28 and TRBJ1-5): DVKVTQSSRYLVKRTGEKVFLECVQDMDHENMFWYRQDPGLGLRLIYFSYDVKMKEKGDIPEGYSVSREKKERFSLILESASTNQTSMYLCASTPNPRTGGSQPQHFGDGTRLSIL.